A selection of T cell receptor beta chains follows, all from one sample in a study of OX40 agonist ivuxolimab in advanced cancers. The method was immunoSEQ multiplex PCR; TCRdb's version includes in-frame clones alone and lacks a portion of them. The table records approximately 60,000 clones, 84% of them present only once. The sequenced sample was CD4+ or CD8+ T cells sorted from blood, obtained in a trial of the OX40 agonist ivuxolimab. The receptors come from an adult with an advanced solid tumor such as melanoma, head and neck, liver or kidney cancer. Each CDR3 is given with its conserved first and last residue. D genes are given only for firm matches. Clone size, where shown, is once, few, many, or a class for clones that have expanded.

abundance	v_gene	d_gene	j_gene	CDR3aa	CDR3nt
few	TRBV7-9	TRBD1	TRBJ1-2	CASIVTGTGNGGYTF	TGTGCCAGCATCGTAACCGGGACAGGGAATGGTGGCTACACCTTC
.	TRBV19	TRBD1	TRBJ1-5	CASSRAWDRDGQPQHF	TGTGCCAGTAGTAGAGCGTGGGACAGGGACGGTCAGCCCCAGCATTTT
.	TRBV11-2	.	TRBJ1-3	CASSFPGNTIYF	TGTGCCAGCAGCTTTCCAGGAAACACCATATATTTT
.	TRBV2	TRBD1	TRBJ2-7	CASSANRDRVYEQYF	TGTGCCAGCAGTGCAAATAGGGACAGGGTCTACGAGCAGTACTTC
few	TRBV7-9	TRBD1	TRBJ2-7	CASSLGTGLYF	TGTGCCAGCAGCCTTGGGACAGGCCTCTACTTC
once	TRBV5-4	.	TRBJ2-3	CASSLKSGAGTDTQYF	TGTGCCAGCAGCTTGAAATCGGGGGCGGGCACAGATACGCAGTATTTT
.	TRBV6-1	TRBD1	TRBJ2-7	CASSAPRTGAEQYF	TGTGCCAGCAGTGCGCCCCGGACAGGGGCCGAGCAGTACTTC
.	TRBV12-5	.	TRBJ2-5	CASGLGQYQETQYF	TGTGCTAGTGGTTTGGGACAGTACCAAGAGACCCAGTACTTC
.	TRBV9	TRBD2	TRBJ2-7	CASSQTSGGNYEQYF	TGCGCCAGCAGCCAGACTAGCGGGGGCAACTACGAGCAGTACTTC
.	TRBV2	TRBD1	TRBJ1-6	CASGTGESPLHF	TGTGCCAGCGGAACAGGGGAATCACCCCTCCACTTT
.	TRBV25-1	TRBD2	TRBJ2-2	CASSEAGRDTGELFF	TGTGCCAGCAGTGAGGCAGGGAGGGACACCGGGGAGCTGTTTTTT
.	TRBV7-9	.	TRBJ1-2	CASSPSAATQGQGYTF	TGTGCCAGCAGCCCCAGTGCTGCGACGCAGGGCCAAGGCTACACCTTC
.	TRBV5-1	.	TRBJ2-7	CASSPRTGTYEQYF	TGCGCCAGCAGCCCCCGGACGGGCACCTACGAGCAGTACTTC
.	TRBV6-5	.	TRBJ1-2	CASSYSGALQGGGYTF	TGTGCCAGCAGTTACTCGGGAGCCTTACAGGGCGGGGGCTACACCTTC
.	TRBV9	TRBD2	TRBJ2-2	CASSVGSGGDGELFF	TGTGCCAGCAGCGTAGGGAGCGGGGGGGACGGGGAGCTGTTTTTT
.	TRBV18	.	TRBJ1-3	CASSPYRVDSGNTIYF	TGTGCCAGCTCACCATACAGGGTCGATTCTGGAAACACCATATATTTT
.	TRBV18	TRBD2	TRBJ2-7	CASSPRASGGVDEQYF	TGTGCCAGCTCACCACGTGCTAGCGGGGGTGTTGACGAGCAGTACTTC
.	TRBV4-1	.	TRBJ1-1	CASSQAGWGMNTEAFF	TGCGCCAGCAGCCAAGCTGGTTGGGGGATGAACACTGAAGCTTTCTTT
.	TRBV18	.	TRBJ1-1	CASSPPTGGAWTEAFF	TGTGCCAGCTCACCACCCACGGGGGGCGCTTGGACTGAAGCTTTCTTT
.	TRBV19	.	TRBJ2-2	CASSIRRDRTNTGELFF	TGTGCCAGTAGTATAAGGCGGGACCGTACGAACACCGGGGAGCTGTTTTTT
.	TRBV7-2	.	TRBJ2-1	CASSPPSSWGYNEQFF	TGTGCCAGCAGCCCCCCGAGTAGTTGGGGATACAATGAGCAGTTCTTC
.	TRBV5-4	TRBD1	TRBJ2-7	CASSSGTGEGEQYF	TGTGCCAGCAGCTCCGGGACAGGGGAGGGCGAGCAGTACTTC
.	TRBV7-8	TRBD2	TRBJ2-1	CASSSRGGPGDEQFF	TGTGCCAGCAGCTCACGGGGGGGCCCAGGGGATGAGCAGTTCTTC